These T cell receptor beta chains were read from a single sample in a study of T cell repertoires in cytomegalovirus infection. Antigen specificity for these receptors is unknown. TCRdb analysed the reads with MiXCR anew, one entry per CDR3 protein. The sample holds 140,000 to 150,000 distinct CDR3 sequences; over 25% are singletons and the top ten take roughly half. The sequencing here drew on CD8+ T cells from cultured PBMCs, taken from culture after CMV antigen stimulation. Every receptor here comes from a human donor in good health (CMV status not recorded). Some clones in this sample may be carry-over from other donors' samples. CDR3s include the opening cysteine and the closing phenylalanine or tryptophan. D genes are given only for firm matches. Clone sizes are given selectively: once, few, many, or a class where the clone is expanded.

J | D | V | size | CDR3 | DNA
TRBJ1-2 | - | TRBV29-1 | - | CSVEAESLAYGYTF | TGCAGCGTTGAAGCAGAAAGCCTTGCCTATGGCTACACCTTC
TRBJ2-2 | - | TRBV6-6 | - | CATVGGETGELFF | TGTGCCACGGTAGGGGGAGAGACCGGGGAGCTGTTTTTT
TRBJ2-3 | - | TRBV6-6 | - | CASSTLGGSDTQYF | TGTGCCAGCAGTACCCTAGGAGGCTCAGATACGCAGTATTTT
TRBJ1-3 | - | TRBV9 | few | CASSPPRGIWGNTIYF | TGTGCCAGCAGCCCCCCCCGGGGGATTTGGGGAAACACCATATATTTT
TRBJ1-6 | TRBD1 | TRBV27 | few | CASSLDRGLGSPLHF | TGTGCCAGCAGTTTGGACAGGGGGCTTGGGTCACCCCTCCACTTT
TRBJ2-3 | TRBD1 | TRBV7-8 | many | CASSLTPGQVRETQYF | TGTGCCAGCAGCCTCACCCCCGGACAGGTCAGGGAGACGCAGTATTTT
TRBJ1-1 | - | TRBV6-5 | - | CASSYSRAAMNTEAFF | TGTGCCAGCAGTTACTCGAGGGCAGCCATGAACACTGAAGCTTTCTTT
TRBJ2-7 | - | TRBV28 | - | CASSFRVGETYEQYF | TGTGCCAGCAGTTTTAGGGTTGGAGAGACCTACGAGCAGTACTTC
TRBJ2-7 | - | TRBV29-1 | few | CSVGGEGSNEQYF | TGCAGCGTTGGAGGAGAGGGGAGCAACGAGCAGTACTTC
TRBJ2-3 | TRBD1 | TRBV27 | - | CASRLRDRGPDTQYF | TGTGCCAGCAGACTGCGGGACAGGGGGCCAGATACGCAGTATTTT
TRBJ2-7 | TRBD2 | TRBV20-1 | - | CSARWGLYEQYF | TGCAGTGCTAGATGGGGACTATACGAGCAGTACTTC
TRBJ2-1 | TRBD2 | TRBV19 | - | CASSISGANNEQFF | TGTGCCAGTAGTATTAGCGGGGCGAACAATGAGCAGTTCTTC
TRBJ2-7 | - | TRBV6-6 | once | CASSYGGAVYEQYF | TGTGCCAGCAGTTACGGGGGAGCGGTCTACGAGCAGTACTTC
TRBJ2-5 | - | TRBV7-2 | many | CASSLVDRSQETQYF | TGTGCCAGCAGCTTAGTCGACAGGTCCCAAGAGACCCAGTACTTC
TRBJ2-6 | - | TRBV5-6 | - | CASSIDSISGANVLTF | TGTGCCAGCAGCATCGACAGCATATCTGGGGCCAACGTCCTGACTTTC
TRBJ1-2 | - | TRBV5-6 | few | CASRFWGANYGYTF | TGTGCCAGCAGATTCTGGGGAGCGAACTATGGCTACACCTTC
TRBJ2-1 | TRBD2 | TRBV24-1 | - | CATSDFRGETSGGEQFF | TGTGCCACCAGTGATTTTCGGGGGGAAACTAGCGGAGGGGAGCAGTTCTTC
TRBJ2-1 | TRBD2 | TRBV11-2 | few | CASSLDGLAGGNYNEQFF | TGTGCCAGCAGCTTAGATGGGCTAGCGGGGGGGAATTACAATGAGCAGTTCTTC
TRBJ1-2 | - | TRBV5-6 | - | CASSLGAGTTYSGYTF | TGTGCCAGCAGCTTGGGAGCCGGGACGACTTACAGTGGCTACACCTTC
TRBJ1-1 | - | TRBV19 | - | CASSILGTNTEAFF | TGTGCCAGTAGTATTTTAGGGACGAACACTGAAGCTTTCTTT
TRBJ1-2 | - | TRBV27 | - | CASSGSGTTYGYTF | TGTGCCAGCAGTGGATCCGGGACTACGTATGGCTACACCTTC
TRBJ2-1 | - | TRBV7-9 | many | CASSFTDNEQFF | TGTGCCAGCAGCTTCACAGACAATGAGCAGTTCTTC
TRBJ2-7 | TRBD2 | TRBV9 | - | CASSEKGLAGNYEQYF | TGTGCCAGCAGCGAGAAAGGACTAGCGGGCAACTACGAGCAGTACTTC
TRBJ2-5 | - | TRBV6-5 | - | CASRDSWGGSLETQYF | TGTGCCAGCAGGGACTCGTGGGGGGGCAGTCTGGAGACCCAGTACTTC
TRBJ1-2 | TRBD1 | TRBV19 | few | CASRPGQGAFYGYTF | TGTGCCAGTAGGCCCGGACAGGGGGCCTTCTATGGCTACACCTTC
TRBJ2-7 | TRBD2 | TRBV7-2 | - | CASSTSSLGLAGYEQYF | TGTGCCAGCAGCACCTCCAGTCTCGGACTAGCGGGGTACGAGCAGTACTTC
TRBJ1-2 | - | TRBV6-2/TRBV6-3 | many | CASSYSGAIYGYTF | TGTGCCAGCAGTTACTCGGGCGCGATTTATGGCTACACCTTC
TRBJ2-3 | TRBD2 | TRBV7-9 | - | CASSPPIGLAGVLRTDTQYF | TGTGCCAGCTCCCCCCCCATCGGACTAGCGGGGGTACTACGCACAGATACGCAGTATTTT
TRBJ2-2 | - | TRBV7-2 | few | CASSAGLTGELFF | TGTGCCAGCAGCGCGGGGCTGACCGGGGAGCTGTTTTTT
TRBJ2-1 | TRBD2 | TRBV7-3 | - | CASSALAGARNEQFF | TGTGCCAGCAGCGCACTAGCGGGGGCCAGGAATGAGCAGTTCTTC
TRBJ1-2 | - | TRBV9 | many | CASSVDPLANYGYTF | TGTGCCAGCAGCGTAGACCCACTAGCTAACTATGGCTACACCTTC
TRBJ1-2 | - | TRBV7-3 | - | CASGYSGTLFNGYTF | TGTGCCAGCGGATATTCAGGAACTCTTTTCAATGGCTACACCTTC
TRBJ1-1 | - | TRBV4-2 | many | CASSQDRGPDGAEAFF | TGTGCCAGCAGCCAAGATAGGGGTCCCGACGGCGCTGAAGCTTTCTTT
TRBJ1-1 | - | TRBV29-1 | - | CSVDWTSHMDTEAFF | TGCAGCGTTGATTGGACTTCCCACATGGACACTGAAGCTTTCTTT
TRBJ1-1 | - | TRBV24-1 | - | CATSPGGLSEAFF | TGTGCCACCTCCCCCGGGGGTCTATCTGAAGCTTTCTTT
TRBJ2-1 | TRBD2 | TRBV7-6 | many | CASSIGTSGGAYNEQFF | TGTGCCAGCAGCATAGGGACTAGCGGGGGAGCTTACAATGAGCAGTTCTTC